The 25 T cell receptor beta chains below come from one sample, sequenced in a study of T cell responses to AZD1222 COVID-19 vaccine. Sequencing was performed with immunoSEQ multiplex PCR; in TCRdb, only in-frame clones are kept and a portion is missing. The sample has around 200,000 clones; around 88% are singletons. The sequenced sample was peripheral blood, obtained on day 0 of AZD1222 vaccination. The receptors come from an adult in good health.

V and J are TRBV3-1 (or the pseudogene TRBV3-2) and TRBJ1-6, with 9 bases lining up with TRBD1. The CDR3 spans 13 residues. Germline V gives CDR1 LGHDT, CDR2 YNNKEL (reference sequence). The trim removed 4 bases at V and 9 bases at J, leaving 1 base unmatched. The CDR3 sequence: CASSPTGGSPLHF. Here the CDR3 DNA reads TGTGCCAGCAGCCCGACAGGGGGTTCACCCCTCCACTTT.

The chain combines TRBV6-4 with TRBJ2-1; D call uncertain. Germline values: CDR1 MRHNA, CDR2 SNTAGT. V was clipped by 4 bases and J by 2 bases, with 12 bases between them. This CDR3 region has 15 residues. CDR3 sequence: CASSVSTAPYNEQFF. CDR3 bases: TGTGCCAGCAGTGTTTCCACCGCTCCCTACAATGAGCAGTTCTTC.

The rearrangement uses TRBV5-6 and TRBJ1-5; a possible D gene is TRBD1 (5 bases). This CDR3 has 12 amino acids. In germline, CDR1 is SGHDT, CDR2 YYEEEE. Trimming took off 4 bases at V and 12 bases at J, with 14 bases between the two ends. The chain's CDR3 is CASSQPGQGQHF. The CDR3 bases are TGTGCCAGCAGCCAGCCGGGGCAGGGCCAGCATTTT.

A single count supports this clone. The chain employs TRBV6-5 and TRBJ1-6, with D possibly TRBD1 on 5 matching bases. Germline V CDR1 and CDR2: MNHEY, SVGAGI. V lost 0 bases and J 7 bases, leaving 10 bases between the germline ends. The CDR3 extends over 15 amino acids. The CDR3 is CASSYSGGKNSPLHF. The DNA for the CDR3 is TGTGCCAGCAGTTACTCCGGGGGGAAGAATTCACCCCTCCACTTT.

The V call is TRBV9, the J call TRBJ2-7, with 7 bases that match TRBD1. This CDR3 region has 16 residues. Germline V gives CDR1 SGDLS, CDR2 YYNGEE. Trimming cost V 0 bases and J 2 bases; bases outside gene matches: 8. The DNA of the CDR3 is TGTGCCAGCAGCGTAGACTCAGGGGGTCCTACCTACGAGCAGTACTTC. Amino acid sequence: CASSVDSGGPTYEQYF.

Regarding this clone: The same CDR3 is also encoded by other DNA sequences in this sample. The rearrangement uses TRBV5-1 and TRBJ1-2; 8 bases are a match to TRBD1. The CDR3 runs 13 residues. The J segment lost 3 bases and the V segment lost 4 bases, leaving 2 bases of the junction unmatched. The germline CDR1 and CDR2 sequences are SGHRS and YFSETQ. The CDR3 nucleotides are TGCGCCAGCAGCCTGGACAGGGACTATGGCTACACCTTC. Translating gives CASSLDRDYGYTF.

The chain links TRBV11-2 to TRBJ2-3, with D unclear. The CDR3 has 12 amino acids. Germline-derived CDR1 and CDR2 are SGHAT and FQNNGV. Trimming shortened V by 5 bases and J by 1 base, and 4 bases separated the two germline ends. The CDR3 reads CASSPGTDTQYF. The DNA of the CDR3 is TGTGCCAGCAGCCCCGGCACAGATACGCAGTATTTT. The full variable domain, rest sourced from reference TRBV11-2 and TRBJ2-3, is EAGVAQSPRYKIIEKRQSVAFWCNPISGHATLYWYQQILGQGPKLLIQFQNNGVVDDSQLPKDRFSAERLKGVDSTLKIQPAKLEDSAVYLCASSPGTDTQYFGPGTRLTVL.

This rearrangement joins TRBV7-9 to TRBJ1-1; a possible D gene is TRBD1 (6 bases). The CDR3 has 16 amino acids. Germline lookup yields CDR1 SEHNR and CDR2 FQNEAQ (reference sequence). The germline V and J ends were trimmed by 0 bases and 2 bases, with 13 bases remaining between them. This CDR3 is CASSLARRTANTEAFF. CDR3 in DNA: TGTGCCAGCAGCTTAGCGCGAAGGACAGCCAACACTGAAGCTTTCTTT.

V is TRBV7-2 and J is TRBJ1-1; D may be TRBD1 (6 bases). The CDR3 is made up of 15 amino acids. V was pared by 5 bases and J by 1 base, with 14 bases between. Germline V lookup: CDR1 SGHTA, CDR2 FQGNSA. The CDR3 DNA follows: TGTGCCAGCAGCCTCCGGACAGTTGGGAACACTGAAGCTTTCTTT. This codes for CASSLRTVGNTEAFF.

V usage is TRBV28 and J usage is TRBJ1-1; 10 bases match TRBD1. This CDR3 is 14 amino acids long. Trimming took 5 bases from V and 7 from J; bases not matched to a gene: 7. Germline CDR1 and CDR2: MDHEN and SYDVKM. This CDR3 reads CASSVGTGVVEAFF. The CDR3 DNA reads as TGTGCCAGCAGTGTCGGGACAGGGGTGGTTGAAGCTTTCTTT.

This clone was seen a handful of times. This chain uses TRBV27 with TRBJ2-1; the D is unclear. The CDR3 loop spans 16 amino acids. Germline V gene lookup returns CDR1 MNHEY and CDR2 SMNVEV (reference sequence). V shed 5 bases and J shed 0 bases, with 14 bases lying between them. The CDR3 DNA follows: TGTGCCAGCAGTAGAAGGGTTCCGAGCTCCTACAATGAGCAGTTCTTC. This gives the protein CASSRRVPSSYNEQFF.

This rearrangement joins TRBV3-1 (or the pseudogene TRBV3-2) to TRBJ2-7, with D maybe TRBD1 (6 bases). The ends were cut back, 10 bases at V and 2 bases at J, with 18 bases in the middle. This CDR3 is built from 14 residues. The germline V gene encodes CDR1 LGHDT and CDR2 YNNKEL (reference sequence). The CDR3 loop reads CANQPQGFPYEQYF. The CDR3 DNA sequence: TGTGCCAACCAGCCCCAGGGGTTTCCCTACGAGCAGTACTTC.

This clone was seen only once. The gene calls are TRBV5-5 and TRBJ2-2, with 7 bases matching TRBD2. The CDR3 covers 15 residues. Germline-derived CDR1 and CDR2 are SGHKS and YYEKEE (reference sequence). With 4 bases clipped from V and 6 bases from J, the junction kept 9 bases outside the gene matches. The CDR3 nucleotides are TGTGCCAGCAGCCCAACCGCTGGGGGGGCCGGGGAGCTGTTTTTT. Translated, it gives CASSPTAGGAGELFF.

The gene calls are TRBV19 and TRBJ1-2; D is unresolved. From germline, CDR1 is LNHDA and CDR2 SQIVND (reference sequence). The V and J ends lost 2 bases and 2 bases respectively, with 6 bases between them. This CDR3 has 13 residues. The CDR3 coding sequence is TGTGCCAGTAGTATAAGTAGCAACTATGGCTACACCTTC. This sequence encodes CASSISSNYGYTF.

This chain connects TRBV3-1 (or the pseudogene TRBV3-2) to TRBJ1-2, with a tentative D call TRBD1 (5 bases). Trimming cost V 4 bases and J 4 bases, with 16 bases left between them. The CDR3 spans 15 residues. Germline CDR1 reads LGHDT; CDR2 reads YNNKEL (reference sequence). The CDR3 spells CASSPGWGSRYGYTF. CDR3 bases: TGTGCCAGCAGCCCAGGGTGGGGGTCCCGCTATGGCTACACCTTC.

The CDR3, as DNA: TGTGCCAGCAGTTTCCTACAGGGGGCTACGAGCTCACCCCTCCACTTT. It is translated as CASSFLQGATSSPLHF. The chain combines TRBV28 with TRBJ1-6; 9 bases are a match to TRBD1. Germline assignment: CDR1 MDHEN and CDR2 SYDVKM. The CDR3 length is 16 residues. Germline trimming cut 3 bases from V and 10 bases from J; bases unmatched to any gene: 10.

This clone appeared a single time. The CDR3 is CASSPGGTSTDTQYF. Written as DNA, the CDR3 is TGTGCCAGCAGCCCAGGCGGGACTAGCACAGATACGCAGTATTTT. The rearrangement joins TRBV7-3 to TRBJ2-3, with D possibly matching TRBD2 (6 bases). V lost 5 bases and J 0 bases, leaving 12 bases between the germline ends. In germline, CDR1 is SGHTA, CDR2 FQGTGA. The CDR3 extends over 15 amino acids.

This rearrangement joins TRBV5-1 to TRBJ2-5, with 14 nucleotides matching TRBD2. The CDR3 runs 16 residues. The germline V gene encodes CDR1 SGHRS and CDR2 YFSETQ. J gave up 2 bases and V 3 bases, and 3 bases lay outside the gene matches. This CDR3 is CASSSGLAGAQETQYF. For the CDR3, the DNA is TGCGCCAGCAGCTCGGGACTAGCGGGGGCACAAGAGACCCAGTACTTC.

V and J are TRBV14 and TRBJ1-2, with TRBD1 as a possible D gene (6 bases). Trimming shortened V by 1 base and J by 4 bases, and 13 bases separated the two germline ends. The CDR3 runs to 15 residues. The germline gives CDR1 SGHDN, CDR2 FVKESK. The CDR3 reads CASSQGGGGAYGYTF. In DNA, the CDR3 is TGTGCCAGCAGCCAAGGAGGTGGGGGGGCCTATGGCTACACCTTC.

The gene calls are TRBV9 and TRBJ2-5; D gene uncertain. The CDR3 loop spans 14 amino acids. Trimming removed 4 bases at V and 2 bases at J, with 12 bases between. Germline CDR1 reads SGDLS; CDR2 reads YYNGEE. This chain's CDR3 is CASSQDGGQETQYF. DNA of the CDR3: TGTGCCAGCAGCCAAGATGGTGGGCAAGAGACCCAGTACTTC.

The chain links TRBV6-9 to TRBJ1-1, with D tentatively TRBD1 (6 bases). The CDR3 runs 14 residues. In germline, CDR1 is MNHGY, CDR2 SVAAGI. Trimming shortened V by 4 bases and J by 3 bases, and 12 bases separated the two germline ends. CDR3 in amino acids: CASSSQGPYTEAFF. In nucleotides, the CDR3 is TGTGCCAGCAGTTCCCAGGGGCCGTACACTGAAGCTTTCTTT.

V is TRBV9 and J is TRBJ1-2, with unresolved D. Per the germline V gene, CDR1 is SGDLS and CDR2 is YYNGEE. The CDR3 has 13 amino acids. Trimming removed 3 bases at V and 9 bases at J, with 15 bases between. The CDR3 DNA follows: TGTGCCAGCAGCGCAGTTCGGGGTTCAAGCTACACCTTC. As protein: CASSAVRGSSYTF. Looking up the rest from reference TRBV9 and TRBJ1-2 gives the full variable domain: DSGVTQTPKHLITATGQRVTLRCSPRSGDLSVYWYQQSLDQGLQFLIQYYNGEERAKGNILERFSAQQFPDLHSELNLSSLELGDSALYFCASSAVRGSSYTFGSGTRLTVV.

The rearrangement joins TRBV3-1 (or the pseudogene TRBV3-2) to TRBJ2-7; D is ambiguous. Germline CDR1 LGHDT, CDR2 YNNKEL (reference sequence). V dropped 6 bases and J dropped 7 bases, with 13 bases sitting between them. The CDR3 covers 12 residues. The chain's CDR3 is CASRNFVGEQYF. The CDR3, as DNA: TGTGCCAGCAGGAATTTCGTAGGGGAGCAGTACTTC.

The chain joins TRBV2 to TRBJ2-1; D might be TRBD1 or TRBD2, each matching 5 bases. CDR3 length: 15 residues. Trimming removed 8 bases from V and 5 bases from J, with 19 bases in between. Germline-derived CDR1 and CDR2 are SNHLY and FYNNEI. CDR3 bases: TGTGCCAGCCGCAAGAGGGACGCCGCCAACAATGAGCAGTTCTTC. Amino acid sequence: CASRKRDAANNEQFF.

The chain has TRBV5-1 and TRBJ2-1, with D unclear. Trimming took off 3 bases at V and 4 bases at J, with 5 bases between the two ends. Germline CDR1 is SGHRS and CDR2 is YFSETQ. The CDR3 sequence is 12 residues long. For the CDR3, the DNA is TGCGCCAGCAGCTCACTTTACAATGAGCAGTTCTTC. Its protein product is CASSSLYNEQFF.